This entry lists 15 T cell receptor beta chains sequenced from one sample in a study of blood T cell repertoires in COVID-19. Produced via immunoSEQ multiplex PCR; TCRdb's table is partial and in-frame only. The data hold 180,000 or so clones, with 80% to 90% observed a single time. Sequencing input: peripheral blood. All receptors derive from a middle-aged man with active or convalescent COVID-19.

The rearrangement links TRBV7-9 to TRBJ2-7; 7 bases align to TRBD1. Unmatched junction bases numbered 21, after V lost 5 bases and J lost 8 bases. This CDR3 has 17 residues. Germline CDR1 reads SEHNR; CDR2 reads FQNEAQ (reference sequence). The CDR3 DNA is TGTGCCAGCAGCCACCCTTCGGTAGGGGGCCTAATGGTGAAGCAGTACTTC. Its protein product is CASSHPSVGGLMVKQYF.

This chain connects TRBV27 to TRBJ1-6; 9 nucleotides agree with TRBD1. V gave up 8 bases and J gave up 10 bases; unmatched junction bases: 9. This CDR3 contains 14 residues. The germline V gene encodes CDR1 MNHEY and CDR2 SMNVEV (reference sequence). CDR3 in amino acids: CASSGTGFSSPLHF. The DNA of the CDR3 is TGTGCCAGCTCGGGGACAGGGTTTAGCTCACCCCTCCACTTT.

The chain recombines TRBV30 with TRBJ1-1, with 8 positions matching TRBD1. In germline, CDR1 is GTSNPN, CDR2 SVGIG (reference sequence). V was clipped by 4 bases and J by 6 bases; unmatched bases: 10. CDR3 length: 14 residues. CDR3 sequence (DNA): TGTGCCTGGAAGGACAGGGCCCGAAGGCCTGAAGCTTTCTTT. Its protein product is CAWKDRARRPEAFF.

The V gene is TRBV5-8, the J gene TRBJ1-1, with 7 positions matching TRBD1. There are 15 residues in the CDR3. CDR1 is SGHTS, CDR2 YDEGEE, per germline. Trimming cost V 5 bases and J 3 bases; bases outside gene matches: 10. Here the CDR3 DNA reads TGTGCCAGCAGGGATGACCGGGACAGATACACTGAAGCTTTCTTT. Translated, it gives CASRDDRDRYTEAFF.

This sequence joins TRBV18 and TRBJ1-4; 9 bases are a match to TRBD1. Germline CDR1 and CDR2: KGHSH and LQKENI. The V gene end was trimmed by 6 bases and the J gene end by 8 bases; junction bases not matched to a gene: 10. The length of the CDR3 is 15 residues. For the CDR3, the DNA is TGTGCCAGCTCCCGCCGGACAGGGGAACAGGAAAAACTGTTTTTT. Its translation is CASSRRTGEQEKLFF.

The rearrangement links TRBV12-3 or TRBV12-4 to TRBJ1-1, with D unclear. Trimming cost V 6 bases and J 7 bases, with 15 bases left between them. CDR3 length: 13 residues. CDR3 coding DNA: TGTGCCAGCAGCAGCGCCCTGGGTGGTGAAGCTTTCTTT. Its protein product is CASSSALGGEAFF.

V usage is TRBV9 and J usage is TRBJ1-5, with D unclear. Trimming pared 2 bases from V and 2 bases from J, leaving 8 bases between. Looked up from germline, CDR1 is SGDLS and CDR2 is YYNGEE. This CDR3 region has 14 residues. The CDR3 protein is CASSVGVGNQPQHF. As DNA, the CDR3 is TGTGCCAGCAGCGTGGGCGTCGGCAATCAGCCCCAGCATTTT. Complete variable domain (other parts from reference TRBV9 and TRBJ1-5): DSGVTQTPKHLITATGQRVTLRCSPRSGDLSVYWYQQSLDQGLQFLIQYYNGEERAKGNILERFSAQQFPDLHSELNLSSLELGDSALYFCASSVGVGNQPQHFGDGTRLSIL.

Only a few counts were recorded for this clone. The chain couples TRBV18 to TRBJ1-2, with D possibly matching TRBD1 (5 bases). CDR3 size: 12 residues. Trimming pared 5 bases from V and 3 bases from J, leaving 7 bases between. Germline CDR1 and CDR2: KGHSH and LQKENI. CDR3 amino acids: CASSEGDYGYTF. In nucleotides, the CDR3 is TGTGCCAGCTCAGAAGGGGACTATGGCTACACCTTC.

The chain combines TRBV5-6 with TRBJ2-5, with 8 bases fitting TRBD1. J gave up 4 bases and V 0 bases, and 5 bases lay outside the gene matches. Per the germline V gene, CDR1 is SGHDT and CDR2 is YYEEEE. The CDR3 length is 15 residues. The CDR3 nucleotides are TGTGCCAGCAGCTTGGGCAGGGGGCGGGTAGAGACCCAGTACTTC. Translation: CASSLGRGRVETQYF.

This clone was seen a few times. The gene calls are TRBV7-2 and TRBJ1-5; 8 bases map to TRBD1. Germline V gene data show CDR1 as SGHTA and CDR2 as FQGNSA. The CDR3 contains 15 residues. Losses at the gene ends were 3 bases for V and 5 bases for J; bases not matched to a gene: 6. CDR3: CASSFRTGLYQPQHF. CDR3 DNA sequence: TGTGCCAGCAGCTTCAGGACAGGGCTTTATCAGCCCCAGCATTTT.

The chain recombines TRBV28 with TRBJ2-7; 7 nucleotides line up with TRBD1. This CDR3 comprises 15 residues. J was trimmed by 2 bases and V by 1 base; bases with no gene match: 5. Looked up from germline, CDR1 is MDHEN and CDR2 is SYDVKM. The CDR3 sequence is CASSLSRQGAYEQYF. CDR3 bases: TGTGCCAGCAGTTTATCACGGCAGGGGGCCTACGAGCAGTACTTC.

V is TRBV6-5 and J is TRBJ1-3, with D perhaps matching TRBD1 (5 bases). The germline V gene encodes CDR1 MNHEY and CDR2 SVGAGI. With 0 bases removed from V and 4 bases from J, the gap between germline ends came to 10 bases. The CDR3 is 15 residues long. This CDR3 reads CASSYSPGPGNTIYF. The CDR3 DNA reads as TGTGCCAGCAGTTACTCTCCAGGGCCGGGAAACACCATATATTTT.

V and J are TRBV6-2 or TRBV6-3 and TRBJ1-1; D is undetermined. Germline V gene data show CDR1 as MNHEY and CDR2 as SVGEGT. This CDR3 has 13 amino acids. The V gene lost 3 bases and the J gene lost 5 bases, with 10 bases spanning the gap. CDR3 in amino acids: CASSYHAGTEAFF. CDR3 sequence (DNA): TGTGCCAGCAGTTATCACGCGGGTACTGAAGCTTTCTTT.

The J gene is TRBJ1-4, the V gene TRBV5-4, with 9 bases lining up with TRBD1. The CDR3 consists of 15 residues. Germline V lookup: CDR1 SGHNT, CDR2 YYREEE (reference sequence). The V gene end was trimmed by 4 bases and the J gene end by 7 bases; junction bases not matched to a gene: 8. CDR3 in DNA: TGTGCCAGCAGCAATACAGGGGGCATTGGTGAAAAACTGTTTTTT. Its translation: CASSNTGGIGEKLFF.

In DNA, the CDR3 is TGTGCCAGCAGCTCGGACAGGGACACTGAAGCTTTCTTT. It encodes CASSSDRDTEAFF. V gene TRBV5-4 combines with J gene TRBJ1-1, with 8 bases fitting TRBD1. The CDR3 totals 13 residues. The germline V gene has CDR1 SGHNT and CDR2 YYREEE (reference sequence). The junction had 1 base not matched to a gene; V was cut back by 3 bases and J by 3 bases.